These 22 T cell receptor beta chains share one sample of origin, sequenced in a study of CD8 T cells in ankylosing spondylitis. TCRdb re-called the 5' RACE reads through MiXCR, storing one row per CDR3 protein. In the table there are roughly 130,000 distinct CDR3 sequences, roughly 8% of which are singletons. Sequenced input: synovial fluid, either unsorted or a sorted T cell fraction (not recorded which). Source of these receptors: a male donor with ankylosing spondylitis.

This clonotype was picked up one time. J is TRBJ2-1 and V is TRBV20-1; 8 bases map to TRBD2. Germline values: CDR1 DFQATT, CDR2 SNEGSKA (reference sequence). The CDR3 length is 15 residues. The ends lost 2 bases at V and 3 bases at J; junction bases unmatched: 6. This CDR3 is CSARNSGSYYNEQFF. CDR3 coding DNA: TGCAGTGCTAGAAACAGCGGGAGTTACTACAATGAGCAGTTCTTC.

The genes are TRBV11-2 and TRBJ2-6, with 7 bases lining up with TRBD1. In germline, CDR1 is SGHAT, CDR2 FQNNGV. The CDR3 runs 18 residues. J was trimmed by 0 bases and V by 5 bases; bases with no gene match: 10. CDR3 sequence: CASSRVGDRPSGANVLTF. CDR3 DNA sequence: TGTGCCAGCAGCCGGGTCGGGGACAGACCCTCTGGGGCCAACGTCCTGACTTTC.

In its sample, this clonotype was seen a few times. The chain has TRBV11-2 and TRBJ2-5; TRBD2 aligns across 10 bases. This CDR3 is built from 14 residues. Looked up from germline, CDR1 is SGHAT and CDR2 is FQNNGV. The ends lost 3 bases at V and 5 bases at J; junction bases unmatched: 3. DNA of the CDR3: TGTGCCAGCAGCTTCCAGACTAGCGGGGAGACCCAGTACTTC. Protein: CASSFQTSGETQYF.

A few counts support this clonotype. CDR3 protein: CRTTTGANYGYTF. In DNA form, the CDR3 reads TGCAGAACAACGACAGGGGCTAACTATGGCTACACCTTC. The chain has TRBV20-1 and TRBJ1-2; TRBD1 matches 8 bases. Looked up from germline, CDR1 is DFQATT and CDR2 is SNEGSKA (reference sequence). The CDR3 extends over 13 amino acids.

This clonotype was counted ten times or more. The V call is TRBV6-5, the J call TRBJ1-1, with TRBD1 matching over 8 bases. The CDR3 contains 15 residues. J gave up 6 bases and V 7 bases, and 13 bases lay outside the gene matches. Germline V gene lookup returns CDR1 MNHEY and CDR2 SVGAGI. CDR3 bases: TGTGCCAGCATTACCATCCAGGGGGCCGGGTCTGAAGCTTTCTTT. This gives the protein CASITIQGAGSEAFF.

In this sample, this clonotype turned up once. The V call is TRBV2, the J call TRBJ2-7; the D is unclear. The germline V and J ends were trimmed by 1 base and 2 bases, with 9 bases remaining between them. The germline gives CDR1 SNHLY, CDR2 FYNNEI. The CDR3 is 14 amino acids. The CDR3 protein is CASSEDIAAYEQYF. The CDR3 coding sequence is TGTGCCAGCAGTGAAGACATTGCCGCCTACGAGCAGTACTTC.

This rearrangement joins TRBV10-1 to TRBJ1-1, with D possibly TRBD1 on 6 matching bases. Germline V lookup: CDR1 WNHNN, CDR2 SYGVQD (reference sequence). The CDR3 sequence is 20 residues long. Between the trimmed V and J ends, which lost 4 bases and 0 bases, there was a span of 27 bases. CDR3 residues: CASSGWGGPWGLGVNTEAFF. The CDR3 DNA follows: TGCGCCAGCAGTGGATGGGGGGGGCCTTGGGGGTTGGGTGTGAACACTGAAGCTTTCTTT.

This clonotype was picked up a small number of times. The chain couples TRBV6-2 or TRBV6-3 to TRBJ1-1; D gene unclear. Trimming removed 0 bases at V and 6 bases at J, with 11 bases between. Germline values: CDR1 MNHEY, CDR2 SVGEGT. This CDR3 contains 14 residues. CDR3 residues: CASSYSHSRPEAFF. In nucleotides, the CDR3 is TGTGCCAGCAGTTACTCGCACAGCCGGCCTGAAGCTTTCTTT.

The chain is built from TRBV29-1 and TRBJ2-6; D may be TRBD1 or TRBD2 (5 bases each). The V gene lost 4 bases and the J gene lost 4 bases, with 14 bases spanning the gap. Germline CDR1 reads SQVTM; CDR2 reads ANQGSEA. This CDR3 has 15 residues. CDR3 sequence: CSVGEWGNGANVLTF. The CDR3 bases are TGCAGCGTTGGGGAGTGGGGGAACGGGGCCAACGTCCTGACTTTC.

The table lists this clonotype with many counts. CDR3 bases: TGTGCCAGCAAGAGATACGTCCAGGGGGGAACCTACGAGCAGTACTTC. Protein sequence: CASKRYVQGGTYEQYF. The chain couples TRBV6-1 to TRBJ2-7, with D perhaps TRBD1 (7 bases). The CDR3 has 16 amino acids. V was pared by 7 bases and J by 2 bases, with 21 bases between. Per germline, CDR1 MNHNS and CDR2 SASEGT.

This clonotype was recorded a few times. The J gene is TRBJ2-7, the V gene TRBV7-2; D not certain. The CDR3 consists of 14 residues. Germline CDR1 is SGHTA and CDR2 is FQGNSA. With 4 bases removed from V and 1 base from J, the gap between germline ends came to 11 bases. CDR3 DNA: TGTGCCAGCAGCTCCCACCAAGCTTCCTACGAGCAGTACTTC. Amino acid sequence: CASSSHQASYEQYF.

This clonotype was seen repeatedly, ten times or more. The chain couples TRBV6-4 to TRBJ2-3; 13 bases fit TRBD2. This CDR3 contains 14 residues. Germline V gene lookup returns CDR1 MRHNA and CDR2 SNTAGT. J was trimmed by 5 bases and V by 4 bases; bases with no gene match: 0. CDR3: CASSGTSGGDTQYF. CDR3 nucleotides: TGTGCCAGCAGTGGGACTAGCGGGGGAGATACGCAGTATTTT.

This clonotype was picked up many times. The chain couples TRBV9 to TRBJ2-2; TRBD1 matches at 7 bases. CDR1 SGDLS and CDR2 YYNGEE come from the germline V gene. J was trimmed by 5 bases and V by 2 bases; bases with no gene match: 6. This CDR3 has 15 amino acids. CDR3 in DNA: TGTGCCAGCAGCGTTGGGGCAGGGGGAACCGGGGAGCTGTTTTTT. Its translation is CASSVGAGGTGELFF.

This clonotype came up many times. V gene TRBV7-8 combines with J gene TRBJ2-3; D ambiguous. V lost 3 bases to trimming and J lost 0 bases, with 4 bases between them. The CDR3 runs to 13 residues. The germline gives CDR1 SGHVS, CDR2 FQNEAQ. CDR3 nucleotides: TGTGCCAGCAGCTTGGTTAGCACAGATACGCAGTATTTT. It is translated as CASSLVSTDTQYF.

This clonotype was recorded a few times. The chain joins TRBV20-1 to TRBJ2-2; TRBD1 aligns across 7 bases. Trimming cost V 6 bases and J 5 bases; bases outside gene matches: 9. The germline gives CDR1 DFQATT, CDR2 SNEGSKA (reference sequence). The CDR3 is made up of 14 amino acids. The CDR3 nucleotides are TGCAGTGCACCTTCAAAGGGGGCGACCGGGGAGCTGTTTTTT. It codes for CSAPSKGATGELFF.

This clonotype has at least ten counts. The chain recombines TRBV6-2 or TRBV6-3 with TRBJ1-1, with D maybe TRBD1 (5 bases). The germline V gene encodes CDR1 MNHEY and CDR2 SVGEGT. The V gene lost 4 bases and the J gene lost 2 bases, with 8 bases spanning the gap. The CDR3 has 13 residues. CDR3 amino acids: CASSFRDNTEAFF. The CDR3 DNA reads TGTGCCAGCAGTTTCCGGGACAACACTGAAGCTTTCTTT.

The V call is TRBV19, the J call TRBJ1-5, with a tentative D call TRBD1 (6 bases). This CDR3 comprises 14 residues. Looked up from germline, CDR1 is LNHDA and CDR2 is SQIVND (reference sequence). V was shortened by 4 bases and J by 7 bases, with 14 bases between the two germline ends. The CDR3 sequence: CASSTDRTWQPQHF. The CDR3 coding sequence is TGTGCCAGTAGTACAGACAGGACATGGCAGCCCCAGCATTTT.

This clonotype was recorded many times. This chain uses TRBV29-1 with TRBJ2-6; D unresolved. The CDR3 has 14 amino acids. V lost 3 bases and J 3 bases, leaving 9 bases between the germline ends. Germline CDR1 SQVTM, CDR2 ANQGSEA. The CDR3 loop is CSVDSGGGANVLTF. Here the CDR3 DNA reads TGCAGCGTTGATTCGGGCGGTGGGGCCAACGTCCTGACTTTC.

This chain uses TRBV2 with TRBJ1-6, with 7 bases identical to TRBD1. CDR1 is SNHLY, CDR2 FYNNEI, per germline. The CDR3 has 14 residues. With V trimmed by 3 bases and J by 10 bases, 6 bases remained unmatched. The CDR3 is CASSDGAGGSPLHF. In DNA form, the CDR3 reads TGTGCCAGCAGTGATGGGGCAGGGGGATCACCCCTCCACTTT.

In this sample, this clonotype turned up many times. This chain connects TRBV25-1 to TRBJ2-7, with 9 nucleotides matching TRBD1. The CDR3 is made up of 19 amino acids. Germline V gene data show CDR1 as MGHDK and CDR2 as SYGVNS. V shed 1 base and J 5 bases; nucleotides not matched to a gene: 18. The DNA for the CDR3 is TGTGCCAGCAGTGAATCAGAGGGACAGGGAGATGTCCTACTGGACGAGCAGTACTTC. Translation: CASSESEGQGDVLLDEQYF.

This clonotype was counted a few times. The genes are TRBV11-2 and TRBJ2-7; D is undetermined. The germline gives CDR1 SGHAT, CDR2 FQNNGV. CDR3 length: 13 residues. Deletions cut 3 bases from V and 3 bases from J, with 9 bases between. The CDR3 bases are TGTGCCAGCAGCTTTGGGCTAGTCTACGAGCAGTACTTC. It specifies CASSFGLVYEQYF.

The rearrangement joins TRBV21-1 to TRBJ1-4. TRBV21-1 is noted as a pseudogene. The CDR3 spans 16 residues. The CDR3 is CASSNRIGLLGEKLFF. CDR3 bases: TGTGCCAGCAGCAATAGAATAGGGCTCTTAGGTGAAAAACTGTTTTTT.